This section outlines one T cell receptor beta chain sequence together with its context. Germline V lookup: CDR1 SQVTM, CDR2 ANQGSEA. The CDR3 consists of 15 residues. Trimming cost V 8 bases and J 4 bases; bases outside gene matches: 10. This specimen belongs to a study of cytomegalovirus exposure and HLA in healthy donors. The PCR used 60 Vbeta and 13 Jbeta primers. Generated by immunoSEQ multiplex PCR, the TCRdb table keeps only in-frame clones and is missing some. The sample lists around 150,000 clones, more than 65% seen once, with under 8% in the top ten. The receptor's source is a man aged 50-60 years in good health and CMV-seropositive. The specimen was PBMCs. V gene TRBV29-1 combines with J gene TRBJ2-3; 12 bases match TRBD1. Here the CDR3 reads CSSKAGQGASDTQYF. CDR3 DNA sequence: TGCAGCTCCAAGGCGGGACAGGGGGCTTCAGATACGCAGTATTTT.